A selection of T cell receptor beta chains follows, all from one sample in a study of T cells in localized non-small cell lung cancer. The repertoire was sequenced with immunoSEQ multiplex PCR; TCRdb's copy has only in-frame clones and lacks some. The table lists tens of thousands of clones, around four fifths of them singletons. Sequencing used peripheral blood, obtained before any cancer treatment. The source of these receptors is a female donor at least 60 years old with stage I lung adenocarcinoma. The CDR3 runs from the conserved cysteine through the conserved F or W. D genes are given only for firm matches. Size is stated for part of the rows, as once, few or many counts, or as a class when the clone is expanded.

V	J	D	size	CDR3	DNA
TRBV7-2	TRBJ2-7	.	.	CASSPKGHQTPTNFYEQYF	TGTGCCAGCAGCCCGAAAGGGCACCAGACTCCGACCAACTTCTACGAGCAGTACTTC
TRBV27	TRBJ1-5	.	.	CASSLNGYSNQPQHF	TGTGCCAGCAGTTTAAATGGCTATAGCAATCAGCCCCAGCATTTT
TRBV6-5	TRBJ1-2	.	.	CASSAGTDYGYTF	TGTGCCAGCAGTGCCGGGACGGACTATGGCTACACCTTC
TRBV28	TRBJ1-1	.	.	CASSLSRMNTEAFF	TGTGCCAGCAGTTTATCCAGGATGAACACTGAAGCTTTCTTT
TRBV28	TRBJ2-7	.	.	CASSLSRGEQYF	TGTGCCAGCAGTTTATCAAGGGGCGAGCAGTACTTC
TRBV6-6	TRBJ1-4	TRBD1	.	CASSLGQGRKEKLFF	TGTGCCAGCAGCCTTGGACAGGGCCGCAAGGAAAAACTGTTTTTT
TRBV14	TRBJ2-1	.	.	CASSQDVGRIYNEQFF	TGTGCCAGCAGCCAAGATGTCGGCAGGATATACAATGAGCAGTTCTTC
TRBV28	TRBJ2-7	TRBD1	.	CASSSYRGEQYF	TGTGCCAGCAGTTCCTACAGGGGCGAGCAGTACTTC
TRBV5-1	TRBJ2-3	TRBD1	.	CASSLGSTGATDTQYF	TGCGCCAGCAGCTTGGGGTCCACAGGGGCAACAGATACGCAGTATTTT
TRBV18	TRBJ1-5	TRBD1	.	CASSLLGQASQPQHF	TGTGCCAGCTCCCTACTGGGACAGGCATCACAGCCCCAGCATTTT
TRBV6-1	TRBJ2-7	.	.	CASRPEGGEQYF	TGTGCCAGCAGACCCGAAGGTGGCGAGCAGTACTTC
TRBV6-5	TRBJ1-5	.	.	CASSYSHQPQHF	TGTGCCAGCAGTTACTCACATCAGCCCCAGCATTTT
TRBV30	TRBJ1-1	.	few	CAWEFLGNTEAFF	TGTGCCTGGGAGTTTTTAGGGAACACTGAAGCTTTCTTT
TRBV9	TRBJ2-3	.	once	CASSVGPSQSDTQYF	TGTGCCAGCAGCGTAGGCCCGTCCCAATCAGATACGCAGTATTTT
TRBV2	TRBJ1-2	.	.	CASSAGTSGGYTF	TGTGCCAGCAGTGCTGGGACCTCTGGGGGCTACACCTTC
TRBV5-6	TRBJ1-4	TRBD1	.	CASSSGQGSNEKLFF	TGTGCCAGCAGCTCAGGACAGGGGAGTAATGAAAAACTGTTTTTT
TRBV6-6	TRBJ1-2	TRBD1	once	CASSRTGNYGYTF	TGTGCCAGCAGTCGGACAGGGAACTATGGCTACACCTTC
TRBV6-5	TRBJ2-1	TRBD1	.	CASCPGQRYNEQFF	TGTGCCAGTTGCCCGGGACAGCGATACAATGAGCAGTTCTTC
TRBV5-1	TRBJ2-5	TRBD2	.	CASSVTSGGARETQYF	TGCGCCAGCAGCGTAACTAGCGGGGGGGCTAGAGAGACCCAGTACTTC
TRBV2	TRBJ2-7	.	few	CASTTGANRGEQYF	TGTGCCAGCACCACAGGGGCCAACCGGGGGGAGCAGTACTTC
TRBV7-9	TRBJ2-7	.	.	CASSLEGRRHEQYF	TGTGCCAGCAGCTTAGAAGGTAGGCGCCACGAGCAGTACTTC
TRBV2	TRBJ1-1	TRBD1	.	CASSADRGGTEAFF	TGTGCCAGCAGTGCTGACAGGGGGGGCACTGAAGCTTTCTTT
TRBV29-1	TRBJ2-1	TRBD1	.	CSVGRGNSYNEQFF	TGCAGCGTTGGCAGGGGGAACTCCTACAATGAGCAGTTCTTC
TRBV6-5	TRBJ1-5	.	few	CASSPDTGRAPQHF	TGTGCCAGCAGTCCCGACACCGGAAGAGCGCCCCAGCATTTT
TRBV7-9	TRBJ2-1	TRBD1	.	CASSTRQGAGNEQFF	TGTGCCAGCAGCACCAGACAGGGGGCGGGGAATGAGCAGTTCTTC
TRBV30	TRBJ2-7	TRBD2	.	CAWRRSGRPGEQYF	TGTGCCTGGAGGAGGAGCGGGAGGCCGGGGGAGCAGTACTTC
TRBV6-5	TRBJ2-1	.	.	CASSLLFDYNEQFF	TGTGCCAGCAGTTTACTTTTTGACTACAATGAGCAGTTCTTC
TRBV6-6	TRBJ1-1	.	.	CASRTPNTEAFF	TGTGCCAGCCGGACACCGAACACTGAAGCTTTCTTT
TRBV7-2	TRBJ1-2	.	.	CASSLESGATNYGYTF	TGTGCCAGCAGCTTGGAATCGGGGGCGACTAACTATGGCTACACCTTC
TRBV4-1	TRBJ2-5	.	.	CASRASAETQYF	TGCGCCAGCAGGGCAAGCGCGGAGACCCAGTACTTC
TRBV6-6	TRBJ1-6	TRBD1	.	CATWDRANYNSPLHF	TGTGCCACCTGGGACAGGGCGAACTATAATTCACCCCTCCACTTT
TRBV30	TRBJ1-1	.	few	CAWSVRGDTEAFF	TGTGCCTGGAGTGTACGAGGGGACACTGAAGCTTTCTTT
TRBV5-8	TRBJ2-7	.	.	CASSRKGSTYEQYF	TGTGCCAGCAGCAGGAAGGGGTCCACCTACGAGCAGTACTTC
TRBV2	TRBJ1-3	.	once	CASSPGYGNTIYF	TGTGCCAGCAGTCCAGGGTACGGAAACACCATATATTTT
TRBV29-1	TRBJ2-1	.	.	CSVETGLSYNEQFF	TGCAGCGTTGAAACAGGGCTCTCCTACAATGAGCAGTTCTTC
TRBV15	TRBJ2-5	.	.	CATSRGGSLETQYF	TGTGCCACCAGCAGAGGGGGATCTTTGGAGACCCAGTACTTC
TRBV6-1	TRBJ1-5	.	.	CASMDGQLNQPQHF	TGTGCCAGCATGGACGGGCAGCTCAATCAGCCCCAGCATTTT
TRBV27	TRBJ2-1	TRBD2	.	CASSSGGLAGYVDEQFF	TGTGCCAGCAGTTCGGGCGGGCTAGCGGGATATGTAGATGAGCAGTTCTTC
TRBV5-8	TRBJ1-3	TRBD1	.	CASSTRDRGYSGNTIYF	TGTGCCAGCAGCACCCGGGACAGGGGCTACTCTGGAAACACCATATATTTT
TRBV30	TRBJ1-1	.	.	CAWSASGHMNTEAFF	TGTGCCTGGAGTGCGAGTGGACACATGAACACTGAAGCTTTCTTT
TRBV29-1	TRBJ2-5	TRBD2	.	CSGERGAQETQYF	TGCAGCGGTGAGCGGGGGGCGCAAGAGACCCAGTACTTC
TRBV7-3	TRBJ1-4	.	.	CASSLAGRMPNEKLFF	TGTGCCAGCAGCTTAGCAGGGAGGATGCCTAATGAAAAACTGTTTTTT
TRBV5-5	TRBJ2-2	.	.	CASSFGTLNTGELFF	TGTGCCAGCAGCTTCGGGACTCTAAACACCGGGGAGCTGTTTTTT
TRBV30	TRBJ1-2	.	.	CAWKRGLYGYTF	TGTGCCTGGAAACGGGGGCTCTATGGCTACACCTTC
TRBV7-3	TRBJ2-1	TRBD1	once	CASSLWTGDNEQFF	TGTGCCAGCAGCTTATGGACAGGGGATAATGAGCAGTTCTTC
TRBV6-6	TRBJ1-4	TRBD1	.	CASSPGGSEEKLFF	TGTGCCAGCAGTCCAGGGGGGTCGGAAGAAAAACTGTTTTTT
TRBV6-1	TRBJ2-3	TRBD2	once	CASILAGSTDTQYF	TGTGCCAGCATTTTAGCGGGAAGTACAGATACGCAGTATTTT
TRBV2	TRBJ1-1	.	.	CASRSPKGNTEAFF	TGTGCCAGCAGAAGCCCTAAGGGGAACACTGAAGCTTTCTTT
TRBV2	TRBJ1-1	TRBD1	.	CASIRNRGNTEAFF	TGTGCCAGCATTAGAAACAGGGGAAACACTGAAGCTTTCTTT
TRBV18	TRBJ2-5	.	.	CASFVTVGETQYF	TGTGCCAGCTTCGTGACAGTCGGAGAGACCCAGTACTTC
TRBV6-5	TRBJ1-1	.	.	CASSSPGFREAFF	TGTGCCAGCAGTTCGCCGGGATTCCGAGAAGCTTTCTTT
TRBV6-1	TRBJ1-5	.	once	CASSEASNQPQHF	TGTGCCAGCAGTGAAGCTTCCAATCAGCCCCAGCATTTT
TRBV7-8	TRBJ2-3	.	.	CASTRGGSIGGDTQYF	TGTGCCAGCACCAGGGGCGGGAGTATTGGGGGAGATACGCAGTATTTT